Listed below are T cell receptor beta chains from one sample, sequenced in a study of blood T cell repertoires in COVID-19. Measured with immunoSEQ multiplex PCR; TCRdb has only the in-frame clones, and not every one. This table has 55,000 to 90,000 clones, roughly four fifths appearing once. Input material: peripheral blood. The receptors come from a woman aged 70-85 years with acute or convalescent COVID-19. CDR3s include the opening cysteine and the closing phenylalanine or tryptophan. Fields, in order: J gene, V gene, CDR3 protein.

j_gene: TRBJ1-1; v_gene: TRBV10-3; CDR3aa: CAIRPGQETEAFF
j_gene: TRBJ2-5; v_gene: TRBV5-4; CDR3aa: CASSRMTGSGETQYF
j_gene: TRBJ2-2; v_gene: TRBV5-1; CDR3aa: CASSLAAGLGGELFF
j_gene: TRBJ1-1; v_gene: TRBV3-1/TRBV3-2; CDR3aa: CASSQEGWTASEAFF
j_gene: TRBJ1-2; v_gene: TRBV19; CDR3aa: CASSMASTVPRGYTF
j_gene: TRBJ2-1; v_gene: TRBV11-2; CDR3aa: CASSLYKNLRDEQFF
j_gene: TRBJ2-5; v_gene: TRBV7-4; CDR3aa: CASSLRLAGGKTQYF
j_gene: TRBJ1-2; v_gene: TRBV19; CDR3aa: CASSKTGAHGYTF
j_gene: TRBJ2-1; v_gene: TRBV30; CDR3aa: CAWSVRTSGKNEQFF
j_gene: TRBJ1-5; v_gene: TRBV7-2; CDR3aa: CASSLNRVGLQHF
j_gene: TRBJ2-2; v_gene: TRBV11-3; CDR3aa: CASSSGLAGVTGELFF
j_gene: TRBJ2-7; v_gene: TRBV9; CDR3aa: CASSVAPGHNYEQYF
j_gene: TRBJ2-7; v_gene: TRBV27; CDR3aa: CASSSGTGYYEQYF
j_gene: TRBJ1-5; v_gene: TRBV6-6; CDR3aa: CASSYGYLQNNQPQHF
j_gene: TRBJ2-7; v_gene: TRBV6-1; CDR3aa: CASSESLDRDYEQYF
j_gene: TRBJ1-5; v_gene: TRBV4-3; CDR3aa: CASSQVLQGNQPQHF
j_gene: TRBJ2-5; v_gene: TRBV3-1/TRBV3-2; CDR3aa: CASSRPTGGVTQETQYF
j_gene: TRBJ2-7; v_gene: TRBV7-2; CDR3aa: CASSLVREFTYEQYF
j_gene: TRBJ2-3; v_gene: TRBV2; CDR3aa: CASSEGIRTGTDTQYF
j_gene: TRBJ2-7; v_gene: TRBV7-2; CDR3aa: CASSDGLAGDSAVYEQYF
j_gene: TRBJ2-3; v_gene: TRBV7-2; CDR3aa: CASSPVEGWTDTQYF
j_gene: TRBJ2-3; v_gene: TRBV4-3; CDR3aa: CASSQDEYGTDTQYF
j_gene: TRBJ2-5; v_gene: TRBV5-1; CDR3aa: CASSLVGTGFQETQYF
j_gene: TRBJ1-1; v_gene: TRBV7-9; CDR3aa: CASSLVQGGGTEAFF
j_gene: TRBJ1-2; v_gene: TRBV6-2/TRBV6-3; CDR3aa: CASSQGPSDYTF
j_gene: TRBJ2-2; v_gene: TRBV19; CDR3aa: CASSIRGGNGELFF
j_gene: TRBJ1-4; v_gene: TRBV6-1; CDR3aa: CASSVEGGGAGEKLFF
j_gene: TRBJ1-6; v_gene: TRBV11-2; CDR3aa: CASSATGQGSPLHF
j_gene: TRBJ1-2; v_gene: TRBV29-1; CDR3aa: CSVLEGYTF
j_gene: TRBJ1-2; v_gene: TRBV5-4; CDR3aa: CASSLLAGTSNYGYTF
j_gene: TRBJ2-7; v_gene: TRBV19; CDR3aa: CASSNLAVGEQYF
j_gene: TRBJ2-7; v_gene: TRBV7-2; CDR3aa: CASSLGWGPSYEQYF
j_gene: TRBJ2-3; v_gene: TRBV28; CDR3aa: CASSGQPSTDTQYF
j_gene: TRBJ2-7; v_gene: TRBV4-2; CDR3aa: CASSRDPSYEQYF
j_gene: TRBJ1-1; v_gene: TRBV3-1/TRBV3-2; CDR3aa: CASSQAPREGTEAFF
j_gene: TRBJ2-3; v_gene: TRBV30; CDR3aa: CAWREDSHTDTQYF
j_gene: TRBJ2-3; v_gene: TRBV6-5; CDR3aa: CASRLAGDTDTQYF
j_gene: TRBJ1-3; v_gene: TRBV7-2; CDR3aa: CASSVGQADSGNTIYF
j_gene: TRBJ1-1; v_gene: TRBV15; CDR3aa: CATSRDIGRGAEAFF
j_gene: TRBJ2-3; v_gene: TRBV4-3; CDR3aa: CASSPTGTDTQYF
j_gene: TRBJ2-1; v_gene: TRBV6-5; CDR3aa: CASSWDRVFNEQFF